This TCR beta chain was profiled in a study of blood T cells in healthy people across ages. V was cut by 2 bases and J by 8 bases, with 10 bases left in between. Germline V gives CDR1 GTSNPN, CDR2 SVGIG (reference sequence). CDR3 length equals 12 residues. This clonotype was counted a few times. The use of a sample-barcoded 5' primer and a J-beta primer mix characterized a second PCR of 7 to 11 cycles. The template-switch adaptor, which had 12 random nucleotides, put a tag on each cDNA molecule. Each CDR3 protein is one row after TCRdb ran MiXCR on the 5' RACE reads. The data contain about 770,000 distinct CDR3 sequences, under 55% of them singletons.

The sequence came from a man between 60 and 75 years old in good health. The chain uses TRBV30 and TRBJ2-1; D is possibly TRBD1 or TRBD2 (7 bases each). The source material was blood. CDR3 DNA: TGTGCCTGGAGTCAGGGGGGGGATGAGCAGTTCTTC. It translates to CAWSQGGDEQFF.